This TCR beta chain appears in the sequencing data of a study of T-cell reconstitution after alpha-beta-depleted transplantation in children. This CDR3 spans 14 amino acids. Germline loops: CDR1 ENHRY, CDR2 SYGVKD. With 10 bases removed from V and 0 bases from J, the gap between germline ends came to 14 bases. The authors prepared the TCRbeta library with unique molecular identifiers. TCRdb recomputed calls from the PCR reads with MiXCR, one row per CDR3 protein. The sample holds 640,000 or so distinct CDR3 sequences; around 17% are singletons and the top ten take under 1.2%. The clonotype originates from a human donor who donated a stem cell graft to a child with acute myeloid leukemia. Sequencing used PBMCs from the stem cell graft donor, obtained from the stem cell graft. This chain links TRBV10-3 with TRBJ2-3; D uncertain. CDR3 amino acids: CATADETSTDTQYF. DNA of the CDR3: TGTGCCACCGCGGATGAGACTAGCACAGATACGCAGTATTTT.